This T cell receptor (beta chain) was captured in a study of blood T cell repertoires in COVID-19 (dated by TCRdb to 2020 to 2021). General notes on the study: Samples covering the acute and convalescent phases of COVID-19 were provided by collaborators in the United States, Italy and Spain. The prospective study material was composed of cDNA or gDNA derived from T cells, B-cell-depleted T cells, or PBMCs. Deeply sampled blood TCRbeta repertoires from subjects exposed to, actively infected with, or recovered from COVID-19 were included in the dataset. The repertoires were made available in a free public database intended to serve as a resource for research on the immune response to SARS-CoV-2. The samples were drawn from the first 160 participants of the ongoing ImmuneRACE study and from 950 to 1,500 subjects provided by 6 global collaborators. The sample metadata nearly always contained a de-identified subject ID, COVID-19 status, age in years and sex. HLA class I and class II types, where available, came from metadata supplied by the sample provider rather than from assay-based typing. Beyond this particular receptor, the publication reports: How much clinical and demographic metadata was included differed by source and by participant, and the metadata was provided uncurated.

Taken from the germline V gene, the CDR1 and CDR2 loops are SNHLY and FYNNEI. From the cysteine through the phenylalanine, the CDR3 covers 17 amino acids. The DNA shown is the 51-base CDR3, in frame from base 1. Ends trimmed: V by 5 bases, J by 0 bases; bases unmatched to a gene: 5. The immunoSEQ Assay, a bias-controlled multiplex PCR, was used to amplify TCRbeta CDR3 regions from genomic DNA. As for the original processing: Within the assay, amplification of reference gene primers was used to estimate how many nucleated cells each sample contained. To quantify the absolute abundance of each unique TCRbeta CDR3 rearrangement, sequence reads were collapsed and filtered. Productive Simpson clonality was computed per sample as the square root of Simpson's diversity index over productive rearrangements. TCRdb mirrors the immuneACCESS table, restricted to in-frame sequences. Some clones are absent from its copies; in checked studies, under half trace to an unresolved V gene, and the reason for the others is unknown. V and J calls and clone size come straight from that table; D and trimming were deduced from the DNA. For this sample the table gives more than 250,000 clones, of which roughly 85% were detected only once. The top ten clonotypes cover about 2% of the sample.

Enrolling through a virtual design, the prospective study's participants ranged in age from roughly 18 to 89 years and lived across approximately 25 United States geographic areas. In the prospective study, cohorts were assigned on the basis of participant-reported clinical history obtained from a screening survey and a study questionnaire. Recovered participants in ImmuneRACE Cohort 3 were defined as having two consecutive negative NP/OP PCR tests, clearance from a healthcare professional, or resolution of symptoms. Each participant in the prospective study had whole blood, serum and a nasopharyngeal or oropharyngeal swab collected by mobile phlebotomists. Participants in the prospective study had the option to provide additional blood draws and questionnaires over a 2-month period. Before DNA extraction, blood samples from the prospective study were shipped at room temperature or frozen. As for this clone: Its target antigen remains unknown. Base-call qualities are not available, and no considerably larger clone is one nucleotide away.

Rearrangement joined TRBV2 to TRBJ2-1, with 12 central nucleotides matching TRBD2. Sequencing was carried out using PBMCs or T cells enriched from blood (not recorded which). The TCR originated in a man under 40 who had recovered from COVID-19. DNA sequence: TGTGCCAGCAGTACTAGCGGGGGGAACCGCTCCTACAATGAGCAGTTCTTC. This codes for CASSTSGGNRSYNEQFF.